The present entry profiles one TCR beta chain with its context. As handled by the study authors: It was from reference gene primer amplification that nucleated cell counts were estimated. Clones were read by immunoSEQ multiplex PCR, and TCRdb kept only the in-frame ones, dropping some. That table supplies the V and J calls and clone size; D and trimming were determined from the DNA. The sample yields roughly 300,000 clones, roughly 90% seen once. The record originates from a study of blood T cell repertoires in COVID-19. Study summary: The origin of the acute and convalescent COVID-19 samples was the United States, Italy and Spain. In each case, the material was cDNA or gDNA derived from T cells, B-cell-depleted T cells, or PBMCs.

The CDR3 runs 12 residues. Germline-derived CDR1 and CDR2 are SGHDT and YYEEEE. The V and J ends lost 2 bases and 7 bases respectively, with 7 bases between them. The TCR originated in a man between 18 and 35 years old with active or convalescent COVID-19. The chain combines TRBV5-6 with TRBJ1-5; perhaps TRBD1 as D (6 bases). The sequencing input was peripheral blood. CDR3 DNA: TGTGCCAGCAGCTTACAGGGCCAGCCCCAGCATTTT. Translating it yields CASSLQGQPQHF.